This TCR beta chain derives from a study of cytomegalovirus exposure and HLA in healthy donors. Study background: Clustering assigned about 76% of the approximately 400 genotyped donors to the Caucasian-associated ancestry cluster. Study-wide findings and caveats: The classifier, whose performance was assessed in both the original and validation cohorts, reportedly diagnosed cytomegalovirus status with high specificity and sensitivity. Researchers counted around 180 TCR beta chains as cytomegalovirus-associated.

About this clone itself: The antigen remains undetermined. This sample includes further DNA sequences coding for the same CDR3.

The PCR contained 60 Vbeta and 13 Jbeta primers. Clones were sequenced by immunoSEQ multiplex PCR, and TCRdb holds only the in-frame ones, with some missing. The repertoire holds about 130,000 clones, with approximately 80% as singletons. This sequence was found in a man in his forties or fifties in good health and CMV-seronegative. The sample was PBMCs.

The CDR3 coding sequence is TGTGCCAGCAGCTTAGGGAGCTCCTACGAGCAGTACTTC. This encodes CASSLGSSYEQYF. V usage is TRBV5-6 and J usage is TRBJ2-7, with D perhaps TRBD2 (5 bases). Between the trimmed V and J ends, which lost 2 bases and 0 bases, there was a span of 6 bases. In germline, CDR1 is SGHDT, CDR2 YYEEEE. The CDR3 extends over 13 amino acids. Full variable domain (outside the CDR3, taken from reference TRBV5-6 and TRBJ2-7): DAGVTQSPTHLIKTRGQQVTLRCSPKSGHDTVSWYQQALGQGPQFIFQYYEEEERQRGNFPDRFSGHQFPNYSSELNVNALLLGDSALYLCASSLGSSYEQYFGPGTRLTVT.